This T cell receptor (beta chain) was retrieved from a study of blood T cell repertoires in COVID-19 (dated by TCRdb to the early 2020s). In the study overall: Collaborator samples came from the United States, Italy and Spain and covered acute and convalescent phases of COVID-19. The dataset comprised deeply sampled blood TCRbeta repertoires from subjects exposed to, actively infected with, or recovered from COVID-19. Where HLA class I and class II types were available, the types were taken from metadata supplied by the sample provider, not from assay-based typing. The repertoires were released in a freely available public database meant as a resource for research on the immune response to SARS-CoV-2. The sample metadata nearly always contained a de-identified subject ID, COVID-19 status, age in years and sex. The samples were drawn from the first 160 participants of the ongoing ImmuneRACE study and from about 1,200 subjects provided by 6 global collaborators. The prospective study material was composed of cDNA or gDNA derived from T cells, B-cell-depleted T cells, or PBMCs.

The CDR3, cysteine through phenylalanine, is 14 amino acids long. The kept DNA is CDR3 alone, 42 bases in frame from the first base. CDR1 SEHNR and CDR2 FQNEAQ are derived from the germline V gene (reference sequence). The germline V end is reduced by 6 bases and the J end by 0 bases; junction bases left unmatched: 4. The sample holds a few counts of this clone. Its antigen is currently not known. Base-call qualities are not available, and no considerably larger clone is one nucleotide away. Overall study results and their limits: The quantity of clinical and demographic metadata differed by source and by participant and was supplied without curation.

At one collaborating source in Seattle, patients were enrolled during active infection and were followed longitudinally through the course of disease. The collaborating institutions used their own protocols to collect whole blood in K2EDTA tubes. Collaborator samples were shipped for TCRbeta analysis as frozen whole blood, isolated PBMCs, or DNA extracted from either sample type. TCRbeta CDR3 regions were amplified from genomic DNA by means of the immunoSEQ Assay, a bias-controlled multiplex PCR. Turning to the authors' computational methods: The number of nucleated cells in each sample was estimated by amplification of reference gene primers within the assay. To quantify the absolute abundance of each unique TCRbeta CDR3 rearrangement, sequence reads were collapsed and filtered. For each sample, productive Simpson clonality was calculated as the square root of Simpson's diversity index over productive rearrangements. TCRdb's version of the immuneACCESS table is confined to in-frame rearrangements and falls short of the full clone set. An unresolved V gene accounts for under half of the shortfall where checked; the remainder is of unknown origin. Clone size and V and J calls were adopted from that table, with D and trimming inferred from the DNA. For this sample the table gives about 160,000 clones, of which around 92% were detected only once. The ten largest clones represent 4.8% of the sample.

Sequencing used peripheral blood. This clonotype was sampled from a man aged 30 to 45 with COVID-19, enrolled during active disease. The chain is assembled from TRBV7-9 and TRBJ2-7; 8 central nucleotides agree with TRBD2. CDR3 protein: CASRPSGSSYEQYF. Here is the DNA: TGTGCCAGCAGGCCTAGCGGGTCCTCCTACGAGCAGTACTTC.